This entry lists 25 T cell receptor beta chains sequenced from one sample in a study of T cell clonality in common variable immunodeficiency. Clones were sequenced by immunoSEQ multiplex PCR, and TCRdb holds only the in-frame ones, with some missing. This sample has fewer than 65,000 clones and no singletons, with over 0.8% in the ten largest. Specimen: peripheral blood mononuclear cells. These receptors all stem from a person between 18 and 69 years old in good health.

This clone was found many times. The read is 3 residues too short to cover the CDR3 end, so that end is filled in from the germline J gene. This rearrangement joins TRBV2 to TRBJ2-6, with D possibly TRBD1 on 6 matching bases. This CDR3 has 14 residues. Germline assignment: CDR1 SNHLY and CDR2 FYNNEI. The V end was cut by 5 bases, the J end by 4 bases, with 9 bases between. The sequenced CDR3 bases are TGTGCCAGCAGTCCAGGGGTAGGGGCCAACGTC. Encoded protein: CASSPGVGANV. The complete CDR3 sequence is CASSPGVGANVLTF.

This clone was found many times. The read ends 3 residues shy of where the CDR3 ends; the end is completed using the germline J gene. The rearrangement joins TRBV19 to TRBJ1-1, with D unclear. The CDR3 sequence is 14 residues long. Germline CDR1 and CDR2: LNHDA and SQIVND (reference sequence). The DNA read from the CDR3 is TGTGCCAGTAGTACCGCCACGAAACAAGAGGGT. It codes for CASSTATKQEG. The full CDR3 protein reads CASSTATKQEGAFF.

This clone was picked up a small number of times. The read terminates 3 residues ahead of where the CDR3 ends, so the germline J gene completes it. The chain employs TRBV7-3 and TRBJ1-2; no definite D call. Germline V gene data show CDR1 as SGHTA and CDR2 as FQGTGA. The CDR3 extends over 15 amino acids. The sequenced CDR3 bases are TGTGCCAGCAGCTTAAAGCGGGAGGGCACAGATACC. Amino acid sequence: CASSLKREGTDT. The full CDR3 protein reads CASSLKREGTDTYTF.

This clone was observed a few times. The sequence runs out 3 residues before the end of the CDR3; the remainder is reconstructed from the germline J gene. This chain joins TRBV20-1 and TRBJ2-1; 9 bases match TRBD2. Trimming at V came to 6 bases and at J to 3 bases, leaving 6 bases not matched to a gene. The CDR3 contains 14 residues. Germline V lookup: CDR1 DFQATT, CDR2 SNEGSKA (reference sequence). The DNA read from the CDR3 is TGCAGTGCCCCGAGCGGGGGGCGCTACAATGAG. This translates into CSAPSGGRYNE. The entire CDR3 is CSAPSGGRYNEQFF.

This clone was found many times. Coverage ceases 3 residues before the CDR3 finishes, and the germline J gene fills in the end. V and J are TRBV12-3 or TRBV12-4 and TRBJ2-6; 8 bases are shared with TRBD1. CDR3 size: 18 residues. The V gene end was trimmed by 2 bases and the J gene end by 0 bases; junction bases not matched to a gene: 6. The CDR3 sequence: CASSLSGGVPSGANVLTF. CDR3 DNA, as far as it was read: TGTGCCAGCAGTTTATCAGGGGGCGTCCCCTCTGGGGCCAACGTC.

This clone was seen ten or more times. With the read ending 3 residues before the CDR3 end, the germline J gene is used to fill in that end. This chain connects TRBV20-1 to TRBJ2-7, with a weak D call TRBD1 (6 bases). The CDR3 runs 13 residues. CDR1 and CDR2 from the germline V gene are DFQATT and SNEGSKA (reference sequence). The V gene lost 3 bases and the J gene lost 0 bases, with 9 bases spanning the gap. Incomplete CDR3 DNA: TGCAGTGCTAGGAGGGACAACTCCTACGAG. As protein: CSARRDNSYE. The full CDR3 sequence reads CSARRDNSYEQYF.

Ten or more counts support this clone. This chain's CDR3 is CASTSKGGTGAKNIQYF. The CDR3 bases that were read are TGCGCCAGCACCTCTAAGGGGGGGACCGGAGCCAAAAACATT. J is TRBJ2-4 and V is TRBV5-1; TRBD2 is a possible D gene (7 bases). The DNA ends 3 residues before the CDR3 does, and the rest of the CDR3 is filled in from the germline J gene. The CDR3 runs to 17 residues. V shed 6 bases and J shed 0 bases, with 19 bases lying between them. Germline assignment: CDR1 SGHRS and CDR2 YFSETQ.

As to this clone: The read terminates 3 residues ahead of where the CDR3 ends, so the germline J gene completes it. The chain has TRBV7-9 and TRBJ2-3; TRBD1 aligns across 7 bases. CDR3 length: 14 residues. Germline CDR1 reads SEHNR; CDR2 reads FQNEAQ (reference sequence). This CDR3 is CASSLSRGPGTQYF. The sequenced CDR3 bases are TGTGCCAGCAGCTTAAGTAGGGGGCCAGGGACG.

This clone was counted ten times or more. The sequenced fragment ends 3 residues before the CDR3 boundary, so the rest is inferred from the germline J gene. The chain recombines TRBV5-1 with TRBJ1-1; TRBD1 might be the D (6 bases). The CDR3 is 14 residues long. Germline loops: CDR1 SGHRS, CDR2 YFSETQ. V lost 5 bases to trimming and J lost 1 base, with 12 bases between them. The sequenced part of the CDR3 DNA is TGCGCCAGCAGAAAACCGGGACAGAACACTGAA. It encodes CASRKPGQNTE. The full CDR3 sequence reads CASRKPGQNTEAFF.

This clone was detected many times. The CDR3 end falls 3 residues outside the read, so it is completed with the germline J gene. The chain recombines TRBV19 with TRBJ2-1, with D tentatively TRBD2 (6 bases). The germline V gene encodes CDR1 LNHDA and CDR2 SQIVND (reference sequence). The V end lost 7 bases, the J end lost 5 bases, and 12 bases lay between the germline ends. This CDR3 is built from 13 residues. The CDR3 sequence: CASNQRVHNEQFF. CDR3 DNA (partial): TGTGCCAGTAATCAGCGGGTACACAATGAG.

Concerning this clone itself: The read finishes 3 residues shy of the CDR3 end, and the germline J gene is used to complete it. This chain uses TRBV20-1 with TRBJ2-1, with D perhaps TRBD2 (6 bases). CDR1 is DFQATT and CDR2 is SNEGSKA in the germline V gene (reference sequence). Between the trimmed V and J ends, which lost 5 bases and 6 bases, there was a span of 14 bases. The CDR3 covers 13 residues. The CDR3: CSARGTFPNEQFF. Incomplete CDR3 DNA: TGCAGTGCTCGAGGGACTTTCCCCAATGAG.

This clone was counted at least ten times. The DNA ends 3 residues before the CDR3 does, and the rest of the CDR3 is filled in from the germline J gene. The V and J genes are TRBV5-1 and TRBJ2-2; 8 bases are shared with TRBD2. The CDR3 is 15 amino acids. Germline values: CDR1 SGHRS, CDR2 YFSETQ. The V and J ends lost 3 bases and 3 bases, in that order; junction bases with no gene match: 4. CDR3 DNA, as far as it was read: TGCGCCAGCAGCTCCGGACTAGCTTACACCGGGGAG. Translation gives CASSSGLAYTGE. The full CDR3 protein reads CASSSGLAYTGELFF.

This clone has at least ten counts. This chain's CDR3 is CASSRGQGYNQPQHF. CDR3 DNA, as far as it was read: TGTGCCAGCAGCCGTGGACAGGGCTACAATCAGCCC. This rearrangement joins TRBV16 to TRBJ1-5, with TRBD1 matching over 8 bases. The read ends 3 residues before the CDR3 terminus; that terminus is restored from the germline J gene. V lost 4 bases and J lost 3; bases outside the gene matches: 5. Germline lookup yields CDR1 KGHSY and CDR2 FQNENV. The CDR3 totals 15 residues.

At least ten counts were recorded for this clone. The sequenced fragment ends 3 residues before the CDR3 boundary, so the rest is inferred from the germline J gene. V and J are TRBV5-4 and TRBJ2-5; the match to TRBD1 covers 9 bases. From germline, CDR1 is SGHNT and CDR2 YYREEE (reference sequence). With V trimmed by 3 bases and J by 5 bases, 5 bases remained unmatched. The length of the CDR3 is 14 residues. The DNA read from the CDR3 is TGTGCCAGCAGCTGGGGACAGGGCCCCGAGACC. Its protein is CASSWGQGPET. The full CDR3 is CASSWGQGPETQYF.

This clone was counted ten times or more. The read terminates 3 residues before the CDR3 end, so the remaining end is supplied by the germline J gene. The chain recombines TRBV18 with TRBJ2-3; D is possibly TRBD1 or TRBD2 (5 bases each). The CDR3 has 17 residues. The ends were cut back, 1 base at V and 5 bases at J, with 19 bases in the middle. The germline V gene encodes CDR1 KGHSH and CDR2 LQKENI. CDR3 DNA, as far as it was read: TGTGCCAGCTCACCACTTTCCGGGATCTCGAGGGGAGATACG. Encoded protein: CASSPLSGISRGDT. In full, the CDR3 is CASSPLSGISRGDTQYF.

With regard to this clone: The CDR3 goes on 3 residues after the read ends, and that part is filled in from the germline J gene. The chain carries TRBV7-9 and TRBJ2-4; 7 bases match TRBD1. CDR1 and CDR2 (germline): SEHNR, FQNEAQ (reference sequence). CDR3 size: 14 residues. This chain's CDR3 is CASSPKGTVYGQYF. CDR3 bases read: TGTGCCAGCAGCCCTAAGGGGACAGTCTATGGT.

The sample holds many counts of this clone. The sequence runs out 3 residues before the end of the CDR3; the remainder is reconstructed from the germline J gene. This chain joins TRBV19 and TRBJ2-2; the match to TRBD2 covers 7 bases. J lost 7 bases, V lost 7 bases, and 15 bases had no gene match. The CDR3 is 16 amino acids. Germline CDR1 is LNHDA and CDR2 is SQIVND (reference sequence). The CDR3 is CASTLLGTTLSGELFF. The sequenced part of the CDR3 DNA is TGTGCCAGTACCCTTCTTGGGACTACCCTCAGCGGGGAG. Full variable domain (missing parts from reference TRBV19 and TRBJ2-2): DGGITQSPKYLFRKEGQNVTLSCEQNLNHDAMYWYRQDPGQGLRLIYYSQIVNDFQKGDIAEGYSVSREKKESFPLTVTSAQKNPTAFYLCASTLLGTTLSGELFFGEGSRLTVL.

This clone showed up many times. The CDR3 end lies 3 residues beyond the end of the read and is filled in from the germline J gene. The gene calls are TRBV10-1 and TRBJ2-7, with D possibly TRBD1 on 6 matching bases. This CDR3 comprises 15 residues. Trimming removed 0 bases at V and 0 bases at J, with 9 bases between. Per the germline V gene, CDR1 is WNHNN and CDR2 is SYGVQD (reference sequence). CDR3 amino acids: CASSESVDSSYEQYF. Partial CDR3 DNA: TGCGCCAGCAGTGAGTCGGTGGACAGCTCCTACGAG.

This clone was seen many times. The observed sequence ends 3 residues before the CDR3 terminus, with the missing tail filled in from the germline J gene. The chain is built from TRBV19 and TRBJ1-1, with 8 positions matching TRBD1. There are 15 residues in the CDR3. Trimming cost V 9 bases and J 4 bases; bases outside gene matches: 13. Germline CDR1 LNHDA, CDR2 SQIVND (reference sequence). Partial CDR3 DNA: TGTGCCAGCGAATTAGCAGGGGGCGCGGGCACTGAA. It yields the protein CASELAGGAGTE. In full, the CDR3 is CASELAGGAGTEAFF.

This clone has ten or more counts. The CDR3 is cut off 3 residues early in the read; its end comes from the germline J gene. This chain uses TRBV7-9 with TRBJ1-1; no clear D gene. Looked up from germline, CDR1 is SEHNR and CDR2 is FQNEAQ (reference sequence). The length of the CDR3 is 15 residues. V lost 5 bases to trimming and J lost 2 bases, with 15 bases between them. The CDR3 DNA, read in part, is TGTGCCAGCAGCCCGCGAGTAGCAGATAACACTGAA. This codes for CASSPRVADNTE. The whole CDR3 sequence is CASSPRVADNTEAFF.

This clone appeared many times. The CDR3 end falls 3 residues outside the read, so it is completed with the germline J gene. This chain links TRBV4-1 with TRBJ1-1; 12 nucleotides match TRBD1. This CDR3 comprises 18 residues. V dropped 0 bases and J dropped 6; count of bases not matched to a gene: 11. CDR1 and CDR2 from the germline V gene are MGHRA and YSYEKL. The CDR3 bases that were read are TGCGCCAGCAGCCAAGACCGCCGGGACAGGGGGCGGGAAGCTGAA. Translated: CASSQDRRDRGREAE. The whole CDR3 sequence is CASSQDRRDRGREAEAFF.

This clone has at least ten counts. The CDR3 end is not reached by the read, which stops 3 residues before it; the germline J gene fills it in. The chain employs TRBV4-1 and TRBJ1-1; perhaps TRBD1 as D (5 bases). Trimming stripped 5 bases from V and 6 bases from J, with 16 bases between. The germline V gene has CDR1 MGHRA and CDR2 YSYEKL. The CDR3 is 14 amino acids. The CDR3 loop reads CASSSRLTVPEAFF. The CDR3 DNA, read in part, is TGCGCCAGCAGCTCACGGCTGACAGTCCCTGAA.

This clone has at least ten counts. CDR3 sequence reads: CSAPGQGASYNSPLFF. The CDR3 DNA, read in part, is TGCAGTGCTCCAGGACAGGGGGCCTCCTATAATTCACCA. J is TRBJ1-4 and V is TRBV20-1; 11 bases align to TRBD1. The read ends 3 residues early relative to the CDR3; the germline J gene fills the gap. Germline V gene sequence: CDR1 DFQATT, CDR2 SNEGSKA (reference sequence). This CDR3 has 16 residues.

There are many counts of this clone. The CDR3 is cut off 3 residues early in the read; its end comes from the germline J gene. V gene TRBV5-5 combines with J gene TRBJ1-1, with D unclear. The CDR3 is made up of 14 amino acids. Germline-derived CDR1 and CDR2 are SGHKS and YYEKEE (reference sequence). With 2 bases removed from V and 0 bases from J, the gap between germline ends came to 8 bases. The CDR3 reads CASSFQPMNTEAFF. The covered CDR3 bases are TGTGCCAGCAGCTTTCAACCTATGAACACTGAA.

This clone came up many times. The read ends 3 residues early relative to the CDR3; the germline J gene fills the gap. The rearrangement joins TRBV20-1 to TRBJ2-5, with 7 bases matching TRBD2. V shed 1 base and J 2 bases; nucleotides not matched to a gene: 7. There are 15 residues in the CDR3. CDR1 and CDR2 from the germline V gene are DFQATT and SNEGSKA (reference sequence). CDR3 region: CSARVGGGLQETQYF. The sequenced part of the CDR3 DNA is TGCAGTGCTAGAGTGGGGGGGGGTTTACAAGAGACC.